Each of the 9 T cell receptor beta chains below was sequenced from the same sample in a study of cytomegalovirus exposure and HLA in healthy donors. PCR amplification relied on 60 Vbeta primers (plus 13 Jbeta primers). The data were produced by immunoSEQ multiplex PCR, yet TCRdb's version contains in-frame clones alone and is incomplete. This table holds about 130,000 clones, approximately 78% found once. The sequenced sample was PBMCs. The receptor set was obtained from a woman in her 40s in good health and CMV-seropositive.

This sequence joins TRBV4-3 and TRBJ2-3; D perhaps matches TRBD1 (6 bases). Germline-derived CDR1 and CDR2 are LGHNA and YSLEER. V was shortened by 1 base and J by 2 bases, with 16 bases between the two germline ends. The CDR3 has 17 amino acids. In DNA form, the CDR3 reads TGCGCCAGCAGCCAAGTGGGACACGATCTTCTCACAGATACGCAGTATTTT. Its protein is CASSQVGHDLLTDTQYF.

A few counts support this clone. This rearrangement joins TRBV19 to TRBJ1-1, with 9 bases fitting TRBD1. Germline CDR1 reads LNHDA; CDR2 reads SQIVND (reference sequence). CDR3 length: 13 residues. V lost 5 bases to trimming and J lost 7 bases; unmatched junction nucleotides: 5. This chain's CDR3 is CASSVGQGGEAFF. The CDR3 nucleotides are TGTGCCAGTAGTGTGGGACAGGGAGGTGAAGCTTTCTTT.

The chain carries TRBV6-5 and TRBJ2-7; 9 bases agree with TRBD1. Germline CDR1 is MNHEY and CDR2 is SVGAGI. The CDR3 length is 15 residues. Trimming at V came to 7 bases and at J to 1 base, leaving 8 bases not matched to a gene. The CDR3 region has the DNA TGTGCCAGCACCAAAGGGACAGGGCGATCCTACGAGCAGTACTTC. Its translation: CASTKGTGRSYEQYF.

The chain recombines TRBV6-1 with TRBJ1-2; maybe TRBD1 (6 bases). With 5 bases removed from V and 5 bases from J, the gap between germline ends came to 18 bases. The CDR3 loop spans 15 amino acids. Germline V gene lookup returns CDR1 MNHNS and CDR2 SASEGT. The CDR3 spells CASSREQDRIYGYTF. The CDR3 DNA reads as TGTGCCAGCAGTAGGGAACAAGACAGGATATATGGCTACACCTTC.

The genes are TRBV29-1 and TRBJ2-1, with D perhaps TRBD1 (6 bases). Trimming stripped 4 bases from V and 9 bases from J, with 16 bases between. The CDR3 totals 13 residues. CDR1 and CDR2 (germline): SQVTM, ANQGSEA. In DNA, the CDR3 is TGCAGCGTTGCCTCAATCCAGGGGAGTGAGCAGTTCTTC. Protein sequence: CSVASIQGSEQFF.

The chain recombines TRBV4-1 with TRBJ2-7, with 9 bases lining up with TRBD1. In germline, CDR1 is MGHRA, CDR2 YSYEKL. This CDR3 has 15 residues. V shed 0 bases and J 5 bases; nucleotides not matched to a gene: 5. For the CDR3, the DNA is TGCGCCAGCAGCCAAGATGAACAGGGGGCAGACGAGCAGTACTTC. Translating gives CASSQDEQGADEQYF.

This rearrangement joins TRBV14 to TRBJ2-3; D call uncertain. The germline V gene has CDR1 SGHDN and CDR2 FVKESK. Between the trimmed V and J ends, which lost 4 bases and 4 bases, there was a span of 9 bases. This CDR3 region has 13 residues. The CDR3 loop reads CASSPITADTQYF. CDR3 coding DNA: TGTGCCAGCAGCCCGATTACGGCAGATACGCAGTATTTT.

The rearrangement uses TRBV19 and TRBJ2-7; TRBD2 matches 14 bases. V dropped 6 bases and J dropped 2; count of bases not matched to a gene: 12. The CDR3 is made up of 18 amino acids. The V gene's germline CDR1 is LNHDA and CDR2 SQIVND (reference sequence). The CDR3 region has the DNA TGTGCCAGTAGCCCGGGACTAGCGGGAGAGGGCCCTACCTACGAGCAGTACTTC. Amino acids: CASSPGLAGEGPTYEQYF.

The V call is TRBV7-2, the J call TRBJ1-3; D not resolved. With 1 base removed from V and 4 bases from J, the gap between germline ends came to 11 bases. Germline-derived CDR1 and CDR2 are SGHTA and FQGNSA. The CDR3 contains 15 residues. The chain's CDR3 is CASSLVEGSGNTIYF. The CDR3 DNA is TGTGCCAGCAGCTTAGTTGAGGGATCCGGAAACACCATATATTTT.